This T cell receptor beta chain was obtained from a study of spatial heterogeneity in lung cancer. Study overall: Beta-chain sequences were consistently detected more often than alpha-chain sequences. In the raw reads, each unique TCR and UMI combination was present more than ten times on average.

Whole-study results and caveats: Whereas they appeared in blood less at follow-up, ubiquitous expanded tumor TCRs appeared there more at resection.

TCRdb independently ran MiXCR on the 5' RACE reads; one entry per CDR3 protein. The data show roughly 48,000 distinct CDR3 sequences, approximately 5% seen once. This clonotype has a handful of counts. Antigen unknown. This may come from a read error, since a much larger clone is one base off. The CDR3 runs to 18 residues. Per the germline V gene, CDR1 is KGHSH and CDR2 is LQKENI. Sample time point: sample taken at primary tumor resection. The input material, whole RNA from tumor, nontumor lung or frozen PBMC, was sequenced unsorted. Sequencing used PBMCs, obtained at surgery. The sequence was collected from a male donor with early-stage non-small cell lung cancer. The V call is TRBV18, the J call TRBJ2-3; 12 nucleotides align to TRBD2. CDR3 nucleotide sequence: TGTGTCAGCTCACCACGCCGGACTAGCGGGGCATACACAGATACGCAGTATTTT. This sequence encodes CVSSPRRTSGAYTDTQYF.